This T cell receptor beta chain was captured by sequencing in a study of OX40 agonist ivuxolimab in advanced cancers. In the study overall: Patients were dosed intravenously with ivuxolimab at 0.01 to 10 mg/kg every 2 weeks.

The V gene's germline CDR1 is MNHEY and CDR2 SMNVEV (reference sequence). The CDR3 has 15 amino acids. The germline V and J ends were trimmed by 4 bases and 3 bases, with 16 bases remaining between them. This clone turned up a few times. Its antigen is not identified. Repertoires were generated with immunoSEQ multiplex PCR, while TCRdb's copy carries only in-frame clones and drops some. The table records under 85,000 clones, around nine tenths of them present only once. Study-wide results and limits: Circulating CD4+ and CD8+ T cells showed clonal expansion by week 6 at 0.1 to 3.0 mg/kg.

This clonotype was obtained from an adult with an advanced solid tumor such as melanoma, head and neck, liver or kidney cancer. The chain uses TRBV27 and TRBJ2-7; D possibly corresponds to TRBD2 (5 bases). Material: CD4+ or CD8+ T cells sorted from blood, obtained in a trial of the OX40 agonist ivuxolimab. CDR3 region: CASSWGGGLVYEQYF. CDR3 sequence (DNA): TGTGCCAGCAGTTGGGGTGGAGGACTGGTCTACGAGCAGTACTTC.